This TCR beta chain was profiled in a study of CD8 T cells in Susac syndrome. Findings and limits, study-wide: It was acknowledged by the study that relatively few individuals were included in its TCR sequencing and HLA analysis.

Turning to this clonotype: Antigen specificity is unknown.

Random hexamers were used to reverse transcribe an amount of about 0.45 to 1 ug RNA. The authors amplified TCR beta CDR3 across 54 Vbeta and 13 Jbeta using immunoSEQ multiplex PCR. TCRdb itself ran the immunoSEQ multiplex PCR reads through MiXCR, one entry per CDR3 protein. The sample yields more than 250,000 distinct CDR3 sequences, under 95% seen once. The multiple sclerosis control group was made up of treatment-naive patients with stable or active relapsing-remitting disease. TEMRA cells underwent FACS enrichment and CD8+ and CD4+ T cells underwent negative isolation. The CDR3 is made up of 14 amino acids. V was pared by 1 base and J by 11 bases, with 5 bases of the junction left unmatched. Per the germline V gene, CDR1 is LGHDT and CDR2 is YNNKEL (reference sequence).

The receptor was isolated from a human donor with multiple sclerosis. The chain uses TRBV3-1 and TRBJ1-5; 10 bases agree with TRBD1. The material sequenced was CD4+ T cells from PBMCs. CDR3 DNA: TGTGCCAGCAGCCAAGGGGACAGGGGAAGTTCCCAGCATTTT. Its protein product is CASSQGDRGSSQHF.